The table lists the clone carrying this T cell receptor beta chain with a count of one. Its specificity is not known. This sample is part of a study of blood T cells in healthy people across ages. Broader study findings: Among T cells, TCR beta diversity per million cells dropped roughly linearly as age rose.

The length of the CDR3 is 11 residues. Per the germline V gene, CDR1 is DFQATT and CDR2 is SNEGSKA (reference sequence). V lost 3 bases and J 14 bases, leaving 11 bases between the germline ends. A second 7 to 11 cycle PCR used barcoded and J-beta primers. TCRdb reprocessed the 5' RACE reads via MiXCR and lists one record per CDR3 protein. The table includes roughly 1,800,000 distinct CDR3 sequences, 49% detected once. V usage is TRBV20-1 and J usage is TRBJ1-6, with no clear D. Sequenced sample: blood. The receptor was derived from a woman aged 40 to 50 in good health. CDR3 region: CSASPFEALHF. The CDR3 coding sequence is TGCAGTGCTAGTCCATTTGAGGCCCTCCACTTT.